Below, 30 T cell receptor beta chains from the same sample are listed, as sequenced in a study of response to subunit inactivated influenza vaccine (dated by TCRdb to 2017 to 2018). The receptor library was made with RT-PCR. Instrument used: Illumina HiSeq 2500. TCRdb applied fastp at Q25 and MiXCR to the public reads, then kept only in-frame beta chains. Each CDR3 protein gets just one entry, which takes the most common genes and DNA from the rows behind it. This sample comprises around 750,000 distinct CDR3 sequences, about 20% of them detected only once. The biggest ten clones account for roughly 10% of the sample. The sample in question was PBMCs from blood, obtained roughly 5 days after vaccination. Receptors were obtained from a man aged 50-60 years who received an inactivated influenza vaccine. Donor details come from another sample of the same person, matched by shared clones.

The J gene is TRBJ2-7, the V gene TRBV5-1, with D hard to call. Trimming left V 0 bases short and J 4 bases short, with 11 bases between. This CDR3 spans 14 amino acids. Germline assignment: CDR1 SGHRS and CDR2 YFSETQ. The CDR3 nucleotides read TGCGCCAGCAGCTTGGACACCTTTAGTTACGAGCAGTACTTC. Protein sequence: CASSLDTFSYEQYF.

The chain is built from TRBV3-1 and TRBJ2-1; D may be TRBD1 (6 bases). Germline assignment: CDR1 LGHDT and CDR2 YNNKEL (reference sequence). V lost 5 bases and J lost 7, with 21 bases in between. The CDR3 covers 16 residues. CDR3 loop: CASSTQQGPPINEQFF. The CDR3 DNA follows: TGTGCCAGCAGCACGCAACAGGGTCCCCCGATAAATGAGCAGTTCTTC.

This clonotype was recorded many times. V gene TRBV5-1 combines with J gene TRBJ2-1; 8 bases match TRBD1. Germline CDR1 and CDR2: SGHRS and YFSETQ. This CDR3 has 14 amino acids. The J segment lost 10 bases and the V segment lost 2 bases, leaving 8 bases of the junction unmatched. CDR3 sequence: CASSLGQGRWEQFF. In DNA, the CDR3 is TGCGCCAGCAGCTTAGGACAGGGACGGTGGGAGCAGTTCTTC.

This CDR3 reads CASSRTSGISYEQYF. CDR3 coding DNA: TGTGCCAGCAGCCGTACTAGCGGAATCTCCTACGAGCAGTACTTC. The chain has TRBV6-1 and TRBJ2-7; TRBD2 matches 8 bases. The CDR3 runs 15 residues. The V gene end was trimmed by 6 bases and the J gene end by 0 bases; junction bases not matched to a gene: 7. In germline, CDR1 is MNHNS, CDR2 SASEGT.

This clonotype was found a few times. The CDR3 reads CSATGQGASTYHYEQYF. The CDR3 DNA sequence: TGCAGTGCCACCGGACAGGGGGCGTCGACTTACCACTACGAGCAGTACTTC. V is TRBV20-1 and J is TRBJ2-7; the match to TRBD1 covers 11 bases. The CDR3 runs 17 residues. The germline gives CDR1 DFQATT, CDR2 SNEGSKA (reference sequence). With V trimmed by 6 bases and J by 3 bases, 16 bases remained unmatched.

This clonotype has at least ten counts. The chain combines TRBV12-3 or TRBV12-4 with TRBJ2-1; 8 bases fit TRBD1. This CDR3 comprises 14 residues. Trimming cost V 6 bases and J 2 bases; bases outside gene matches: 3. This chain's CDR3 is CASSPTGAYNEQFF. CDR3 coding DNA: TGTGCCAGCAGCCCGACAGGGGCCTACAATGAGCAGTTCTTC.

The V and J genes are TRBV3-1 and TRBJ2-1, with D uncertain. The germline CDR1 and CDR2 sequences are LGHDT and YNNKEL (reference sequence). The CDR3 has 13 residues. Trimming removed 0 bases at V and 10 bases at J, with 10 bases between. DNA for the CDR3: TGTGCCAGCAGCCAAGATCCCGGTTGGGAGCAGTTCTTC. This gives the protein CASSQDPGWEQFF.

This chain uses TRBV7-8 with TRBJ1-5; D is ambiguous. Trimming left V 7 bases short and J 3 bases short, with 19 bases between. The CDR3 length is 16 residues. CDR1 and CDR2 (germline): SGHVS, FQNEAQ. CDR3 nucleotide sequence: TGTGCCAGCACCGCCTCTGTCTTCTATATCAATCAGCCCCAGCATTTT. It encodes CASTASVFYINQPQHF. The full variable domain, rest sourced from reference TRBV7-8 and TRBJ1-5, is GAGVSQSPRYKVAKRGQDVALRCDPISGHVSLFWYQQALGQGPEFLTYFQNEAQLDKSGLPSDRFFAERPEGSVSTLKIQRTQQEDSAVYLCASTASVFYINQPQHFGDGTRLSIL.

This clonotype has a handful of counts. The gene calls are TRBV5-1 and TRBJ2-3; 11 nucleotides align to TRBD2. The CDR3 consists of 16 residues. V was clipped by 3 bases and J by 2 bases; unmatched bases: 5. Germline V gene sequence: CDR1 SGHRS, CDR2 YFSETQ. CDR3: CASSSGTSGDTDTQYF. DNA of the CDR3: TGCGCCAGCAGCTCCGGGACTAGCGGCGACACAGATACGCAGTATTTT.

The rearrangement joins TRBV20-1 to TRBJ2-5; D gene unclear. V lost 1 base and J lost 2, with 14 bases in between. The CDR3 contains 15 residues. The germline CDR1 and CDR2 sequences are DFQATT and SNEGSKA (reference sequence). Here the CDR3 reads CSARVPGRTQETQYF. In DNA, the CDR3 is TGCAGTGCTAGAGTTCCGGGTCGCACTCAAGAGACCCAGTACTTC.

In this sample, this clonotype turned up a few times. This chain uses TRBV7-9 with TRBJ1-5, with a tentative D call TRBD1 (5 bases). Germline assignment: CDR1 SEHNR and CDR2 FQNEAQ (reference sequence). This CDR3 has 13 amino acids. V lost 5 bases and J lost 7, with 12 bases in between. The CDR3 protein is CASSLGPWQPQHF. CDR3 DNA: TGTGCCAGCAGCCTGGGACCATGGCAGCCCCAGCATTTT.

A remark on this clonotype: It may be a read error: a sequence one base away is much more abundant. For the CDR3, the DNA is TGTGCCAGCAGCTTAGAACCGGGCTCCTACAATGAGCAGTTCTTC. Translated: CASSLEPGSYNEQFF. The genes are TRBV7-9 and TRBJ2-1; D unclear. Trimming stripped 1 base from V and 0 bases from J, with 7 bases between. There are 15 residues in the CDR3. Germline CDR1 and CDR2: SEHNR and FQNEAQ (reference sequence).

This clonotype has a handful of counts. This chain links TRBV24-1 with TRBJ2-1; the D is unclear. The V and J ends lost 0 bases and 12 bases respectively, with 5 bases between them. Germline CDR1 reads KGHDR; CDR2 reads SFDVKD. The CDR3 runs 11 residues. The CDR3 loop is CATSDLTVQFF. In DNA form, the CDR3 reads TGTGCCACCAGTGATTTGACGGTGCAGTTCTTC.

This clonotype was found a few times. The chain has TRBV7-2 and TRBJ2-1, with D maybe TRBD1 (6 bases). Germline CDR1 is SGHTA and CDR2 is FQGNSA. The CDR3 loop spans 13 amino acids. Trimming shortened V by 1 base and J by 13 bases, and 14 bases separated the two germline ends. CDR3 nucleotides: TGTGCCAGCAGCTTAGATGATAGGACAGTACAGTTCTTC. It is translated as CASSLDDRTVQFF.

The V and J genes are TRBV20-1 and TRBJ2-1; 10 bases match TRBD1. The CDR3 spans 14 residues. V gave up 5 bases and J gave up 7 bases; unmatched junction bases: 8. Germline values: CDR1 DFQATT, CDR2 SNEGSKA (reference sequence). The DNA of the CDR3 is TGCAGTGCTCCAAGACAGGGGGCGCGGAATGAGCAGTTCTTC. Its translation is CSAPRQGARNEQFF.

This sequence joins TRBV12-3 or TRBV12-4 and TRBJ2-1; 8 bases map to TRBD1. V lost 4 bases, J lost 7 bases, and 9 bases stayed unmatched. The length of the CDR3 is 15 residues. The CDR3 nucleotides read TGTGCCAGCAGTTCTCGGGACAGGAGGGCAAATGAGCAGTTCTTC. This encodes CASSSRDRRANEQFF.

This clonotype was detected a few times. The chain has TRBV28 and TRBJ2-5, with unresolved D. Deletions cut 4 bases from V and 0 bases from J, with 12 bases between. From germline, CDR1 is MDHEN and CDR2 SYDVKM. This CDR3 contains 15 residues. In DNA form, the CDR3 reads TGTGCCAGCAGTTGGACCGTGGGGTACCAAGAGACCCAGTACTTC. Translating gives CASSWTVGYQETQYF.

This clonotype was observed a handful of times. As DNA, the CDR3 is TGTGCCAGCAGCGGGGGTAGTGGCGGGAGTACAGATACGCAGTATTTT. This codes for CASSGGSGGSTDTQYF. The chain combines TRBV5-6 with TRBJ2-3; 7 nucleotides line up with TRBD2. V trimming: 4 bases; J trimming: 3 bases; junction bases outside the gene matches: 11. The CDR3 is made up of 16 amino acids. Germline V gene sequence: CDR1 SGHDT, CDR2 YYEEEE.

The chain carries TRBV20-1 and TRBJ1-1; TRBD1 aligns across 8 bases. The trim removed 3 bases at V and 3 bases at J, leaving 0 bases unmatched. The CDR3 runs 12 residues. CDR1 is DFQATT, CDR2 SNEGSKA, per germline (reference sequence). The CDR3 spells CSARGQDTEAFF. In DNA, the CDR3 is TGCAGTGCTAGGGGACAGGACACTGAAGCTTTCTTT.

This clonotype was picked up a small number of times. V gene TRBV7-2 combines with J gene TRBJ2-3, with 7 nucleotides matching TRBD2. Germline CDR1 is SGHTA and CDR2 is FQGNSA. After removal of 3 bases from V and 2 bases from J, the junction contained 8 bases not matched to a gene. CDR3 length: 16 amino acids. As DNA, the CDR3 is TGTGCCAGCAGCTTCGCTAGTGGGAGGGCCACAGATACGCAGTATTTT. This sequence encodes CASSFASGRATDTQYF.

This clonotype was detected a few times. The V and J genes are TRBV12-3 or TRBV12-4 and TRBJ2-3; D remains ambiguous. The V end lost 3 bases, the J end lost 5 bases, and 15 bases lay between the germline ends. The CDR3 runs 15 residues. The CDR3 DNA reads TGTGCCAGCAGTTTCTCGGGTCGCTTGGGAGATACGCAGTATTTT. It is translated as CASSFSGRLGDTQYF.

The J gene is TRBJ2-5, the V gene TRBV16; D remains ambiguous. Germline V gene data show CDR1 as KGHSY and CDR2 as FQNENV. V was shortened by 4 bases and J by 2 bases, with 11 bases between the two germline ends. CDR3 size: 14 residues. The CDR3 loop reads CASSRTGPQETQYF. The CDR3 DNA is TGTGCCAGCAGCCGGACGGGTCCTCAAGAGACCCAGTACTTC.

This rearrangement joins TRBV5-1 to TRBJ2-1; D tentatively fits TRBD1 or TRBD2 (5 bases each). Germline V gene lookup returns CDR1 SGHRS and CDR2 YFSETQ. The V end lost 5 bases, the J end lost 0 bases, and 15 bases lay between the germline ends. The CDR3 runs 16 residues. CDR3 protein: CASSLNGASSYNEQFF. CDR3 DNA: TGCGCCAGCAGTCTAAACGGGGCTAGCTCCTACAATGAGCAGTTCTTC.

This CDR3 is CASRVRGLAGLNPYNEQFF. For the CDR3, the DNA is TGTGCCAGCAGGGTAAGGGGACTAGCGGGATTAAATCCCTACAATGAGCAGTTCTTC. The chain joins TRBV27 to TRBJ2-1; 13 bases align to TRBD2. The CDR3 length is 19 residues. V lost 6 bases and J lost 2; bases outside the gene matches: 13. The germline CDR1 and CDR2 sequences are MNHEY and SMNVEV (reference sequence).

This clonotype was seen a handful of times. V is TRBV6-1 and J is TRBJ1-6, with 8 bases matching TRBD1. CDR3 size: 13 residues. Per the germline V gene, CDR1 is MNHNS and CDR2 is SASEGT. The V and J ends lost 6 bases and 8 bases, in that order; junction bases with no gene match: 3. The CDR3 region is CASRGQGYSPLHF. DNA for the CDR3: TGTGCCAGCAGAGGACAGGGTTATTCACCCCTCCACTTT.

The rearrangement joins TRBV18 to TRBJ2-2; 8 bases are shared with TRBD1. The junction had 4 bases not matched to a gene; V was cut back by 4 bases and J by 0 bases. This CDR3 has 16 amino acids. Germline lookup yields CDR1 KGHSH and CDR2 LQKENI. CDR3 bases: TGTGCCAGCTCACTCCAGGGGGCTCCGAACACCGGGGAGCTGTTTTTT. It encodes CASSLQGAPNTGELFF.

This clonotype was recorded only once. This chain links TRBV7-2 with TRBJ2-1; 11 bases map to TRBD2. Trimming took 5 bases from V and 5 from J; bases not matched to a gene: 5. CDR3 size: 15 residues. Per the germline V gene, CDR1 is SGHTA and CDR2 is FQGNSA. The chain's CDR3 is CASSRSGRAHNEQFF. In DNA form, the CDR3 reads TGTGCCAGCAGCCGTAGCGGGAGGGCCCACAATGAGCAGTTCTTC.

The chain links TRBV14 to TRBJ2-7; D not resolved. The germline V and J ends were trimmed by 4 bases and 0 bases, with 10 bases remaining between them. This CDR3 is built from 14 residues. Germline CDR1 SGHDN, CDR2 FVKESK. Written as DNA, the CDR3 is TGTGCCAGCAGCCGTGGGCCGGGCTCCTACGAGCAGTACTTC. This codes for CASSRGPGSYEQYF. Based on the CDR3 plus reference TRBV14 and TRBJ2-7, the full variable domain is EAGVTQFPSHSVIEKGQTVTLRCDPISGHDNLYWYRRVMGKEIKFLLHFVKESKQDESGMPNNRFLAERTGGTYSTLKVQPAELEDSGVYFCASSRGPGSYEQYFGPGTRLTVT.

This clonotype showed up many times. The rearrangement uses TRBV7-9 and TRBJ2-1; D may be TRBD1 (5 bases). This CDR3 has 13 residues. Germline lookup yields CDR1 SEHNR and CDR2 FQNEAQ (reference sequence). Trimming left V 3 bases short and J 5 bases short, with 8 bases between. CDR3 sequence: CASSLIQDNEQFF. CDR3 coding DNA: TGTGCCAGCAGCTTGATACAGGACAATGAGCAGTTCTTC. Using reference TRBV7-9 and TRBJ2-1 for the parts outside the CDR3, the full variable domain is DTGVSQNPRHKITKRGQNVTFRCDPISEHNRLYWYRQTLGQGPEFLTYFQNEAQLEKSRLLSDRFSAERPKGSFSTLEIQRTEQGDSAMYLCASSLIQDNEQFFGPGTRLTVL.

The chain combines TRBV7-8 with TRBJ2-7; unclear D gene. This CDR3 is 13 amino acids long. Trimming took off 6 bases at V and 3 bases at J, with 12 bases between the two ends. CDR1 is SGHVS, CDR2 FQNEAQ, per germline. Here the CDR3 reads CASSFAQFYEQYF. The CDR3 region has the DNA TGTGCCAGCAGTTTCGCCCAGTTCTACGAGCAGTACTTC.